Below, 22 T cell receptor beta chains from the same sample are listed, as sequenced in a study of blood T cell dynamics during melanoma immunotherapy. Time point reported: pre-treatment baseline. Profiled with immunoSEQ multiplex PCR; TCRdb holds only in-frame clones, not every one. This sample has 9,000 to 13,000 clones, with approximately 84% found just once. Specimen: blood, collected from a patient treated with checkpoint blockade. These receptors were taken from a human donor with melanoma.

This clone was seen only a few times. This chain links TRBV7-1 with TRBJ2-2; TRBD1 is a possible D gene (5 bases). TRBV7-1 qualifies as an ORF whose function is uncertain. Deletions cut 6 bases from V and 3 bases from J, with 14 bases between. The CDR3 runs 15 residues. In nucleotides, the CDR3 is TGTGCCAGCAGTTTAGGGGCCGCGCACACCGGGGAGCTGTTTTTT. Its translation: CASSLGAAHTGELFF.

The chain couples TRBV5-4 to TRBJ2-5; 8 nucleotides line up with TRBD2. The CDR3 is 16 amino acids. The V gene's germline CDR1 is SGHNT and CDR2 YYREEE (reference sequence). The V gene end was trimmed by 5 bases and the J gene end by 9 bases; junction bases not matched to a gene: 18. This CDR3 is CASSRGLAQYQASQYF. CDR3 in DNA: TGTGCCAGCAGTCGAGGACTAGCCCAATATCAGGCGTCCCAGTACTTC. The variable domain in full, with the rest retrieved from reference TRBV5-4 and TRBJ2-5, is ETGVTQSPTHLIKTRGQQVTLRCSSQSGHNTVSWYQQALGQGPQFIFQYYREEENGRGNFPPRFSGLQFPNYSSELNVNALELDDSALYLCASSRGLAQYQASQYFGPGTRLLVL.

V gene TRBV6-5 combines with J gene TRBJ1-6; D is possibly TRBD1 (5 bases). CDR3 size: 15 residues. Germline V gene sequence: CDR1 MNHEY, CDR2 SVGAGI. V lost 7 bases and J 9 bases, leaving 19 bases between the germline ends. Here the CDR3 reads CASTSLTGPFSPLHF. CDR3 sequence (DNA): TGTGCCAGCACCTCACTTACAGGTCCCTTTTCACCCCTCCACTTT.

This chain joins TRBV5-4 and TRBJ2-7; weak D call: TRBD2 (6 bases). The CDR3 totals 14 residues. From germline, CDR1 is SGHNT and CDR2 YYREEE (reference sequence). The V end was cut by 3 bases, the J end by 1 base, with 11 bases between. DNA for the CDR3: TGTGCCAGCAGCTCGGGGGACGTTTCCTACGAGCAGTACTTC. Translating gives CASSSGDVSYEQYF.

The CDR3 protein is CASSFFTSTDTQYF. The CDR3 nucleotides read TGTGCCAGCAGCTTTTTTACTAGCACAGATACGCAGTATTTT. This chain uses TRBV7-2 with TRBJ2-3; D call uncertain. The germline CDR1 and CDR2 sequences are SGHTA and FQGNSA. The V end lost 3 bases, the J end lost 0 bases, and 7 bases lay between the germline ends. This CDR3 comprises 14 residues.

Only a few counts were recorded for this clone. This chain joins TRBV5-5 and TRBJ1-2; D might be TRBD1 (5 bases). Germline assignment: CDR1 SGHKS and CDR2 YYEKEE (reference sequence). The CDR3 contains 13 residues. The V end lost 3 bases, the J end lost 8 bases, and 14 bases lay between the germline ends. The CDR3 coding sequence is TGTGCCAGCAGCTATTTTCCAGGGCGAGGCTACACCTTC. This codes for CASSYFPGRGYTF.

V usage is TRBV6-5 and J usage is TRBJ2-7; possible D gene TRBD2, 6 bases. The germline V and J ends were trimmed by 5 bases and 5 bases, with 16 bases remaining between them. This CDR3 is 14 amino acids long. Germline loops: CDR1 MNHEY, CDR2 SVGAGI. The CDR3 protein is CASSVGGAVNEQYF. The DNA for the CDR3 is TGTGCCAGCAGTGTGGGGGGAGCCGTCAACGAGCAGTACTTC.

The chain has TRBV7-2 and TRBJ2-5; D not certain. The CDR3 contains 14 residues. V gave up 1 base and J gave up 5 bases, with 11 bases separating them. Germline assignment: CDR1 SGHTA and CDR2 FQGNSA. The CDR3: CASSLGGYLETQYF. CDR3 DNA: TGTGCCAGCAGCTTAGGTGGCTATTTGGAGACCCAGTACTTC.

This clone appeared a single time. The V and J genes are TRBV5-1 and TRBJ2-7, with unresolved D. This CDR3 has 15 residues. V lost 0 bases to trimming and J lost 3 bases, with 13 bases between them. The germline gives CDR1 SGHRS, CDR2 YFSETQ. Here the CDR3 reads CASSLADVLIYEQYF. CDR3 DNA sequence: TGCGCCAGCAGCTTGGCCGACGTCCTCATCTACGAGCAGTACTTC.

This rearrangement joins TRBV6-1 to TRBJ2-4; 11 bases line up with TRBD2. The CDR3 totals 16 residues. CDR1 is MNHNS and CDR2 is SASEGT in the germline V gene. V gave up 4 bases and J gave up 3 bases; unmatched junction bases: 5. This CDR3 is CASSGGLADLKNIQYF. The CDR3 DNA is TGTGCCAGCAGTGGGGGACTAGCGGACCTCAAAAACATTCAGTACTTC.

The chain joins TRBV14 to TRBJ1-3; no firm D call. V gave up 5 bases and J gave up 5 bases, with 13 bases separating them. The germline CDR1 and CDR2 sequences are SGHDN and FVKESK. The CDR3 is 14 amino acids. In nucleotides, the CDR3 is TGTGCCAGCAGCTCTGCCCCAATAAGAAACACCATATATTTT. Encoded protein: CASSSAPIRNTIYF.

V usage is TRBV6-5 and J usage is TRBJ2-7, with 10 nucleotides matching TRBD1. The germline V gene encodes CDR1 MNHEY and CDR2 SVGAGI. The ends lost 4 bases at V and 9 bases at J; junction bases unmatched: 6. The CDR3 has 13 amino acids. The CDR3 nucleotides read TGTGCCAGCAGTTTGGGACAGGGGATGAGGCAGTACTTC. Translated: CASSLGQGMRQYF.

The gene calls are TRBV4-1 and TRBJ1-1; no clear D. The V gene lost 1 base and the J gene lost 0 bases, with 9 bases spanning the gap. The CDR3 totals 15 residues. Germline assignment: CDR1 MGHRA and CDR2 YSYEKL. The CDR3 DNA sequence: TGCGCCAGCAGCCAAGTTCGACCCATGAACACTGAAGCTTTCTTT. Protein product: CASSQVRPMNTEAFF.

This clone was seen only a few times. The gene calls are TRBV19 and TRBJ1-1; tentatively, D is TRBD1 (6 bases). V gave up 4 bases and J gave up 1 base, with 16 bases separating them. The germline V gene encodes CDR1 LNHDA and CDR2 SQIVND (reference sequence). CDR3 size: 16 residues. The CDR3 loop reads CASSTRTVLSNTEAFF. The CDR3 DNA follows: TGTGCCAGTAGTACGCGGACAGTACTCTCGAACACTGAAGCTTTCTTT. The variable domain in full, completed from reference TRBV19 and TRBJ1-1, reads DGGITQSPKYLFRKEGQNVTLSCEQNLNHDAMYWYRQDPGQGLRLIYYSQIVNDFQKGDIAEGYSVSREKKESFPLTVTSAQKNPTAFYLCASSTRTVLSNTEAFFGQGTRLTVV.

The V gene is TRBV19, the J gene TRBJ2-7, with no clear D. The CDR3 has 15 residues. In germline, CDR1 is LNHDA, CDR2 SQIVND (reference sequence). V lost 2 bases and J lost 0, with 11 bases in between. CDR3 region: CASSISGPSSYEQYF. The CDR3 nucleotides read TGTGCCAGTAGTATATCCGGACCGAGCTCCTACGAGCAGTACTTC.

This rearrangement joins TRBV5-1 to TRBJ1-1; D not certain. Per the germline V gene, CDR1 is SGHRS and CDR2 is YFSETQ. The germline V and J ends were trimmed by 2 bases and 7 bases, with 9 bases remaining between them. The CDR3 extends over 12 amino acids. CDR3: CASSLPGDEAFF. The CDR3 DNA follows: TGCGCCAGCAGCTTACCCGGGGATGAAGCTTTCTTT. Full variable domain (remainder filled in from reference TRBV5-1 and TRBJ1-1): KAGVTQTPRYLIKTRGQQVTLSCSPISGHRSVSWYQQTPGQGLQFLFEYFSETQRNKGNFPGRFSGRQFSNSRSEMNVSTLELGDSALYLCASSLPGDEAFFGQGTRLTVV.

The CDR3 nucleotides are TGTGCCAGCAGCCTAAGGGGGGGCACAGATACGCAGTATTTT. This sequence encodes CASSLRGGTDTQYF. The V call is TRBV11-3, the J call TRBJ2-3, with D perhaps matching TRBD1 or TRBD2 (6 bases each). V shed 5 bases and J shed 1 base, with 10 bases lying between them. This CDR3 is built from 14 residues. Germline loops: CDR1 SGHNT, CDR2 YENEEA.

The V call is TRBV19, the J call TRBJ2-5, with D hard to call. Germline values: CDR1 LNHDA, CDR2 SQIVND (reference sequence). The CDR3 extends over 15 amino acids. Trimming pared 0 bases from V and 2 bases from J, leaving 10 bases between. CDR3: CASSIDAAEQETQYF. The CDR3 coding sequence is TGTGCCAGTAGTATAGATGCCGCAGAGCAAGAGACCCAGTACTTC.

The chain carries TRBV7-2 and TRBJ1-4, with no clear D. The length of the CDR3 is 15 residues. The V end lost 1 base, the J end lost 0 bases, and 6 bases lay between the germline ends. Germline-derived CDR1 and CDR2 are SGHTA and FQGNSA. The CDR3 region has the DNA TGTGCCAGCAGCTTAGGGTCGACAACTAATGAAAAACTGTTTTTT. Protein sequence: CASSLGSTTNEKLFF.

V and J are TRBV21-1 and TRBJ1-6. TRBV21-1 is designated a pseudogene. The CDR3 runs to 14 residues. The CDR3 region is CASSNSAVNSPLHF. CDR3 DNA: TGTGCCAGCAGCAATTCCGCCGTTAATTCACCCCTCCACTTT.

The rearrangement links TRBV5-1 to TRBJ2-5; 9 bases line up with TRBD2. The V and J ends lost 1 base and 6 bases, in that order; junction bases with no gene match: 10. CDR1 and CDR2 from the germline V gene are SGHRS and YFSETQ. The CDR3 spans 16 residues. The DNA for the CDR3 is TGCGCCAGCAGCTTGTCGAGAGCTAGCGGGGATAAGACCCAGTACTTC. It yields the protein CASSLSRASGDKTQYF.

The chain carries TRBV5-5 and TRBJ1-1; D ambiguous. The germline gives CDR1 SGHKS, CDR2 YYEKEE (reference sequence). V dropped 2 bases and J dropped 3 bases, with 11 bases sitting between them. The CDR3 length is 14 residues. CDR3 amino acids: CASSFQGGDTEAFF. CDR3 nucleotides: TGTGCCAGCAGCTTTCAAGGTGGAGACACTGAAGCTTTCTTT.